These 23 T cell receptor beta chains share one sample of origin, sequenced in a study of blood T cell repertoires in COVID-19. Repertoires were generated with immunoSEQ multiplex PCR, while TCRdb's copy carries only in-frame clones and drops some. The table records about 100,000 clones, roughly nine tenths of them present only once. Input material: peripheral blood. These receptors originate from a man aged 50 or older with active COVID-19.

The chain combines TRBV11-3 with TRBJ2-1; 14 bases agree with TRBD2. This CDR3 comprises 18 residues. V trimming: 3 bases; J trimming: 5 bases; junction bases outside the gene matches: 9. Germline loops: CDR1 SGHNT, CDR2 YENEEA. In nucleotides, the CDR3 is TGTGCCAGCAGCTTCGCGTCCTCGACTAGCGGGAGGGACAATGAGCAGTTCTTC. This translates into CASSFASSTSGRDNEQFF.

The chain links TRBV11-3 to TRBJ1-2; TRBD1 aligns across 9 bases. The CDR3 covers 15 residues. V was clipped by 5 bases and J by 2 bases; unmatched bases: 6. The germline V gene encodes CDR1 SGHNT and CDR2 YENEEA. In nucleotides, the CDR3 is TGTGCCAGCAGCGAAGGACAGGGGTGGAACTATGGCTACACCTTC. Amino acids: CASSEGQGWNYGYTF.

The chain carries TRBV5-1 and TRBJ2-1; 10 bases are shared with TRBD2. Trimming cost V 0 bases and J 9 bases; bases outside gene matches: 6. This CDR3 comprises 15 residues. Germline CDR1 reads SGHRS; CDR2 reads YFSETQ. The chain's CDR3 is CASSLDTSGIGEQFF. The CDR3 region has the DNA TGCGCCAGCAGCTTGGACACTAGCGGGATAGGTGAGCAGTTCTTC.

V usage is TRBV28 and J usage is TRBJ2-5, with 8 bases aligning to TRBD2. The germline gives CDR1 MDHEN, CDR2 SYDVKM. Unmatched junction bases numbered 14, after V lost 6 bases and J lost 2 bases. This CDR3 region has 17 residues. CDR3: CASRSAGGTRFQETQYF. As DNA, the CDR3 is TGTGCCAGCAGGTCAGCCGGGGGGACTAGGTTTCAAGAGACCCAGTACTTC.

V is TRBV6-5 and J is TRBJ2-7, with 8 positions matching TRBD2. With 8 bases clipped from V and 0 bases from J, the junction kept 6 bases outside the gene matches. This CDR3 has 14 residues. From germline, CDR1 is MNHEY and CDR2 SVGAGI. This CDR3 is CASELGGASYEQYF. CDR3 nucleotide sequence: TGTGCCAGCGAGCTCGGGGGGGCCTCCTACGAGCAGTACTTC.

This clone was observed once. This sequence joins TRBV24-1 and TRBJ2-5, with TRBD2 identical over 10 bases. CDR3 length equals 19 residues. The V gene end was trimmed by 2 bases and the J gene end by 5 bases; junction bases not matched to a gene: 16. Germline CDR1 KGHDR, CDR2 SFDVKD. The CDR3 loop is CATSDSSMRAGGPRETQYF. The CDR3, as DNA: TGTGCCACCAGTGATTCTTCGATGCGAGCGGGAGGGCCACGGGAGACCCAGTACTTC.

V usage is TRBV5-1 and J usage is TRBJ2-5; tentatively, D is TRBD2 (7 bases). The CDR3 is made up of 13 amino acids. Germline V gene data show CDR1 as SGHRS and CDR2 as YFSETQ. With 7 bases removed from V and 5 bases from J, the gap between germline ends came to 15 bases. The CDR3: CASATGGGETQYF. Written as DNA, the CDR3 is TGCGCCAGCGCGACGGGGGGCGGGGAGACCCAGTACTTC.

This sequence joins TRBV5-1 and TRBJ2-1; tentatively, D is TRBD2 (6 bases). V lost 4 bases and J 14 bases, leaving 16 bases between the germline ends. The CDR3 is made up of 12 amino acids. The germline V gene has CDR1 SGHRS and CDR2 YFSETQ. CDR3 in DNA: TGCGCCAGCAGCCGCTCGGGGGAATCGAAGTTCTTC. It yields the protein CASSRSGESKFF.

This clone has just one count. The V gene is TRBV7-9, the J gene TRBJ2-2; 11 nucleotides align to TRBD1. The CDR3 runs to 14 residues. Trimming took 9 bases from V and 6 from J; bases not matched to a gene: 6. Germline CDR1 and CDR2: SEHNR and FQNEAQ (reference sequence). CDR3 coding DNA: TGTGCCAGACGGGACAGGGGGAATGCCGGGGAGCTGTTTTTT. This sequence encodes CARRDRGNAGELFF.

The chain is built from TRBV10-2 and TRBJ2-1, with D hard to call. This CDR3 is 16 amino acids long. The V and J ends lost 0 bases and 5 bases respectively, with 14 bases between them. From germline, CDR1 is WSHSY and CDR2 SAAADI. This CDR3 is CASSESALLSNNEQFF. CDR3 nucleotide sequence: TGCGCCAGCAGTGAGTCGGCCCTACTATCCAACAATGAGCAGTTCTTC.

V gene TRBV3-1 (or the pseudogene TRBV3-2) combines with J gene TRBJ1-4, with TRBD1 identical over 11 bases. The CDR3 totals 16 residues. Germline trimming cut 5 bases from V and 3 bases from J; bases unmatched to any gene: 5. CDR1 and CDR2 from the germline V gene are LGHDT and YNNKEL (reference sequence). The CDR3 nucleotides are TGTGCCAGCAGCGAGGACAGGGGGCTGGCTAATGAAAAACTGTTTTTT. Encoded protein: CASSEDRGLANEKLFF.

V is TRBV2 and J is TRBJ1-5, with TRBD1 matching over 7 bases. V was pared by 0 bases and J by 7 bases, with 3 bases of the junction left unmatched. The V gene's germline CDR1 is SNHLY and CDR2 FYNNEI. This CDR3 is 14 amino acids long. Written as DNA, the CDR3 is TGTGCCAGCAGTGAAGCCAGGGACAGACAGCCCCAGCATTTT. It is translated as CASSEARDRQPQHF.

The gene calls are TRBV7-7 and TRBJ1-4; D ambiguous. CDR1 and CDR2 (germline): SSHAT, FNYEAQ (reference sequence). The length of the CDR3 is 14 residues. Trimming shortened V by 8 bases and J by 5 bases, and 15 bases separated the two germline ends. The CDR3 protein is CASRLQTGNEKLFF. The CDR3 DNA reads TGTGCCAGCCGCCTTCAGACCGGGAATGAAAAACTGTTTTTT.

The genes are TRBV3-1 (or the pseudogene TRBV3-2) and TRBJ1-3; D call uncertain. The germline V gene encodes CDR1 LGHDT and CDR2 YNNKEL (reference sequence). The CDR3 loop spans 14 amino acids. Trimming removed 1 base at V and 8 bases at J, with 12 bases between. CDR3 coding DNA: TGTGCCAGCAGCCAAGGACTCGGTAGAGACACCATATATTTT. This gives the protein CASSQGLGRDTIYF.

This clone was seen once. V and J are TRBV3-1 (or the pseudogene TRBV3-2) and TRBJ1-4; D possibly corresponds to TRBD1 (6 bases). Trimming shortened V by 1 base and J by 5 bases, and 14 bases separated the two germline ends. The germline gives CDR1 LGHDT, CDR2 YNNKEL (reference sequence). The CDR3 has 16 residues. DNA for the CDR3: TGTGCCAGCAGCCAAGTTGGGGGGGCCTACAATGAAAAACTGTTTTTT. This translates into CASSQVGGAYNEKLFF.

The chain is built from TRBV7-7 and TRBJ2-2; D remains unclear. The CDR3 runs to 15 residues. Trimming pared 5 bases from V and 1 base from J, leaving 11 bases between. Germline-derived CDR1 and CDR2 are SSHAT and FNYEAQ (reference sequence). Written as DNA, the CDR3 is TGTGCCAGCAGCCTGGCTGCCCAGAACACCGGGGAGCTGTTTTTT. Its translation: CASSLAAQNTGELFF. The whole variable domain, filled in from reference TRBV7-7 and TRBJ2-2, reads GAGVSQSPRYKVTKRGQDVTLRCDPISSHATLYWYQQALGQGPEFLTYFNYEAQPDKSGLPSDRFSAERPEGSISTLTIQRTEQRDSAMYRCASSLAAQNTGELFFGEGSRLTVL.

The rearrangement joins TRBV2 to TRBJ1-6; D perhaps matches TRBD1 (6 bases). The CDR3 covers 16 residues. Trimming pared 6 bases from V and 7 bases from J, leaving 19 bases between. Germline V gives CDR1 SNHLY, CDR2 FYNNEI. The CDR3 loop is CASSDWRGGLNSPLHF. CDR3 in DNA: TGTGCCAGCAGCGATTGGCGGGGGGGGCTGAATTCACCCCTCCACTTT.

The CDR3 sequence is CASSGTSGGAVSYNEQFF. CDR3 in DNA: TGTGCCAGCAGTGGGACTAGCGGGGGGGCGGTCTCCTACAATGAGCAGTTCTTC. This sequence joins TRBV6-1 and TRBJ2-1; 15 nucleotides line up with TRBD2. J lost 0 bases, V lost 4 bases, and 4 bases had no gene match. The CDR3 covers 18 residues. CDR1 is MNHNS and CDR2 is SASEGT in the germline V gene.

This sequence joins TRBV7-9 and TRBJ2-1; TRBD2 matches at 8 bases. From germline, CDR1 is SEHNR and CDR2 FQNEAQ (reference sequence). V was pared by 10 bases and J by 8 bases, with 4 bases of the junction left unmatched. This CDR3 spans 11 amino acids. The CDR3: CATGTRDEQFF. In DNA form, the CDR3 reads TGTGCCACCGGGACTAGGGATGAGCAGTTCTTC.

This clone was seen once. The rearrangement joins TRBV2 to TRBJ2-7, with 11 bases identical to TRBD2. The CDR3 is 15 residues long. Germline lookup yields CDR1 SNHLY and CDR2 FYNNEI. The J segment lost 4 bases and the V segment lost 1 base, leaving 3 bases of the junction unmatched. The CDR3 reads CASSEGLAGRYEQYF. The DNA for the CDR3 is TGTGCCAGCAGTGAAGGACTAGCGGGGAGGTACGAGCAGTACTTC.

The rearrangement joins TRBV5-6 to TRBJ1-6; TRBD1 agrees at 7 bases. J lost 18 bases, V lost 3 bases, and 9 bases had no gene match. Germline V lookup: CDR1 SGHDT, CDR2 YYEEEE. CDR3 length equals 12 residues. The CDR3 DNA follows: TGTGCCAGCAGCTCAATGGACAGGAAAGCCCACTTT. This sequence encodes CASSSMDRKAHF.

The rearrangement links TRBV5-1 to TRBJ2-2; D perhaps matches TRBD2 (5 bases). V was cut by 0 bases and J by 5 bases, with 8 bases left in between. Germline lookup yields CDR1 SGHRS and CDR2 YFSETQ. The CDR3 is made up of 14 amino acids. CDR3 DNA: TGCGCCAGCAGCTTGGCCGAGGGAACCGGGGAGCTGTTTTTT. This encodes CASSLAEGTGELFF.

In this sample, this clone turned up a few times. The chain is built from TRBV5-1 and TRBJ2-1, with 9 bases fitting TRBD1. V dropped 6 bases and J dropped 3; count of bases not matched to a gene: 4. This CDR3 comprises 14 residues. The germline V gene has CDR1 SGHRS and CDR2 YFSETQ. The CDR3 nucleotides are TGCGCCAGCACTCCGACAGGGGGCTACAATGAGCAGTTCTTC. This codes for CASTPTGGYNEQFF.